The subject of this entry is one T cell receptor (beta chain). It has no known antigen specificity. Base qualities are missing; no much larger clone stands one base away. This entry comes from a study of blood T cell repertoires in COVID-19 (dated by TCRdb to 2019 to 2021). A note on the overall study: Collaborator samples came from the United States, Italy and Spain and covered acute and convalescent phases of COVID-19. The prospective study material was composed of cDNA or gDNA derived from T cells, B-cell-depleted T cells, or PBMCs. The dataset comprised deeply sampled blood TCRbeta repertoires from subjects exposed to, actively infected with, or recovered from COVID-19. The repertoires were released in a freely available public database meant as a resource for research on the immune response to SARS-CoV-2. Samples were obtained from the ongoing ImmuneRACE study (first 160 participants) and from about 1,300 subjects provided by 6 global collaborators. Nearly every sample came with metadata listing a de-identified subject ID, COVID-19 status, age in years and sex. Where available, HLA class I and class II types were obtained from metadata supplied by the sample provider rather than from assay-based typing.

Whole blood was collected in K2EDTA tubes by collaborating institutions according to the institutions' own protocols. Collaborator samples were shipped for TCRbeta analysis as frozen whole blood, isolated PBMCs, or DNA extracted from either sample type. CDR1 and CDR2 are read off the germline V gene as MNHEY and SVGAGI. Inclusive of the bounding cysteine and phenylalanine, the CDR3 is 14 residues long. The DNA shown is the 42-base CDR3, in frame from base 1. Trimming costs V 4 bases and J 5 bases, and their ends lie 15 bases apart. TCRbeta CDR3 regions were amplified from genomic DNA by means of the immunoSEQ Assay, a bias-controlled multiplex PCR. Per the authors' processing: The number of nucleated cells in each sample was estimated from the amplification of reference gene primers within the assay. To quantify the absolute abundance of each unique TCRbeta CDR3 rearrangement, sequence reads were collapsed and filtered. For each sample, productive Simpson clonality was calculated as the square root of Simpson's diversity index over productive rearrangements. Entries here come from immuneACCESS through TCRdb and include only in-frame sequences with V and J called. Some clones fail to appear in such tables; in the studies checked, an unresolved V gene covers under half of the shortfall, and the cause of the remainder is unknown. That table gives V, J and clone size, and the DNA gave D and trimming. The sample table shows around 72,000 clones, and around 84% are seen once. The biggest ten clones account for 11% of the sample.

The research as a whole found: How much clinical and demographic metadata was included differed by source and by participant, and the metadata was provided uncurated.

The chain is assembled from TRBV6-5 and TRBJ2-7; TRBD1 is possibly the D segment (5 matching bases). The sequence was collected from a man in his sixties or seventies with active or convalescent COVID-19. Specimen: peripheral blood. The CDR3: CASSFKRGGDEQYF. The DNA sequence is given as TGTGCCAGCAGTTTCAAAAGGGGTGGGGACGAGCAGTACTTC.